This is a list of T cell receptor beta chains from one sample in a study of blood T cell repertoires in COVID-19. Profiled with immunoSEQ multiplex PCR; TCRdb holds only in-frame clones, not every one. The sample contains just over 150,000 clones, over 85% of which appear only once. Sequenced input: peripheral blood. These receptor sequences come from a woman between 45 and 65 years old with acute or convalescent COVID-19. Each CDR3 is given with its conserved first and last residue. D genes are given only for firm matches. Not all rows give a size; the values are once, few, many and, for expanded clones, a class.

TRBV5-4,TRBJ1-1,NA,TRBD1,TGTGCCAGCAGCTCGGGGACAGGGCCGAACACTGAAGCTTTCTTT,CASSSGTGPNTEAFF
TRBV6-5,TRBJ2-2,NA,NA,TGTGCCAGCAGTTTAATGTGGACAGCGAACACCGGGGAGCTGTTTTTT,CASSLMWTANTGELFF
TRBV28,TRBJ2-7,NA,TRBD1,TGTGCCAGCACCCTTGGGACAGGGGAGTACGAGCAGTACTTC,CASTLGTGEYEQYF
TRBV5-6,TRBJ1-1,NA,TRBD1,TGTGCCAGCAGGACGGGACAGCTGGCGAGAACTGAAGCTTTCTTT,CASRTGQLARTEAFF
TRBV21-1,TRBJ2-7,NA,NA,TGTGCCAGCAGCACCCCATCAGGGGCTAGCTCCTACGAGCAGTACTTC,CASSTPSGASSYEQYF
TRBV6-5,TRBJ1-4,NA,NA,TGTGCCAGCAGTTACTCTTACAGGAATGAAAAACTGTTTTTT,CASSYSYRNEKLFF
TRBV12-3/TRBV12-4,TRBJ2-2,NA,NA,TGTGCCAGCAGTGAGGCCCGCACCGGGGAGCTGTTTTTT,CASSEARTGELFF
TRBV28,TRBJ2-7,NA,TRBD2,TGTGCCAGCAGTTTTCAAGCGGGGTGGAACGAGCAGTACTTC,CASSFQAGWNEQYF
TRBV5-1,TRBJ2-7,NA,TRBD1,TGCGCCAGCAGCGGAGGGACAGGAGCATACGAGCAGTACTTC,CASSGGTGAYEQYF
TRBV30,TRBJ2-7,NA,NA,TGTGCCTGGAGTGCTACAGGTCTCTACGAGCAGTACTTC,CAWSATGLYEQYF
TRBV18,TRBJ2-1,once,TRBD1,TGTGCCAGCTCACCACTCGGCTTTGACAGGGGGCGTCCCAATGAGCAGTTCTTC,CASSPLGFDRGRPNEQFF
TRBV27,TRBJ2-2,NA,TRBD2,TGTGCCAGCAGTTTATTCGGACTAGCGGCGACCGGGGAGCTGTTTTTT,CASSLFGLAATGELFF
TRBV10-3,TRBJ1-1,NA,TRBD1,TGTGCCATCAGTGAGACGGGACAGTACACTGAAGCTTTCTTT,CAISETGQYTEAFF
TRBV19,TRBJ1-2,NA,NA,TGTGCCAGTAGCACCAGGTCCCGCCCTTCAGATGGCTACACCTTC,CASSTRSRPSDGYTF
TRBV6-5,TRBJ1-5,once,NA,TGTGCCAGCAGCCGCTTAGCCCGACAGCCCCAGCATTTT,CASSRLARQPQHF